Sequencing of this T cell receptor (beta chain) was carried out in a study of T cells and Merkel cell carcinoma outcomes. Data came from immunoSEQ multiplex PCR; TCRdb stores just in-frame clones and leaves some out. This table holds roughly 15,000 clones, about nine tenths found once. Regarding the study as a whole: Merkel cell carcinoma outcomes were reportedly predicted by repertoire and T-cell density.

Concerning this clone itself: Its target is not known.

Per germline, CDR1 DFQATT and CDR2 SNEGSKA (reference sequence). The CDR3 loop spans 11 amino acids. V dropped 0 bases and J dropped 8 bases, with 7 bases sitting between them. This chain links TRBV20-1 with TRBJ1-2; D is unclear. Sequences were obtained from tumor tissue from Merkel cell carcinoma. This receptor was obtained from a human donor with Merkel cell carcinoma. CDR3 in amino acids: CSARDPAGYTF. CDR3 bases: TGCAGTGCTAGAGATCCTGCCGGCTACACCTTC.